The 20 T cell receptor beta chains below come from one sample, sequenced in a study of blood T cells in healthy people across ages (dated by TCRdb to 2015 to 2017). Library construction relied on 5' RACE. The second PCR ran for about 7 to 11 cycles and used a J-beta primer mix along with a sample-barcoded 5' primer. The public reads were reanalyzed by TCRdb: fastp trimming at Q25, MiXCR alignment, in-frame beta chains only. One record per CDR3 amino acid sequence lists the most common genes and DNA. Recorded for this sample are some 1.8 million distinct CDR3 sequences; 30% to 40% of them occurred a single time. The top ten clonotypes cover roughly 24% of the sample. The sequenced material came from blood. The origin of the receptors is a human donor in good health.

The chain couples TRBV12-3 or TRBV12-4 to TRBJ2-4; D remains ambiguous. V was shortened by 3 bases and J by 13 bases, with 13 bases between the two germline ends. The CDR3 spans 12 residues. This CDR3 is CASSFGYNEQYF. The CDR3 bases are TGTGCCAGCAGTTTCGGTTACAATGAGCAGTACTTC.

The V call is TRBV9, the J call TRBJ2-3; D is perhaps TRBD2 (6 bases). With 0 bases removed from V and 7 bases from J, the gap between germline ends came to 12 bases. CDR3 length: 14 amino acids. Germline V gene sequence: CDR1 SGDLS, CDR2 YYNGEE. The DNA for the CDR3 is TGTGCCAGCAGCGTAGAAACTAGCCCCAATACGCAGTATTTT. It yields the protein CASSVETSPNTQYF.

The sample holds a few counts of this clonotype. The chain has TRBV6-2 or TRBV6-3 and TRBJ2-5; D is uncertain. The better agreement between TRBJ2-7 and the DNA end casts doubt on the J call. CDR3 length: 11 residues. Looked up from germline, CDR1 is MNHEY and CDR2 is SVGEGT. This chain's CDR3 is CASALSYEQYF. CDR3 coding DNA: TGTGCCAGCGCACTCTCCTACGAGCAGTACTTC.

This clonotype showed up just a few times. J is TRBJ1-4 and V is TRBV6-5; D call uncertain. This CDR3 spans 14 amino acids. CDR1 and CDR2 (germline): MNHEY, SVGAGI. Trimming took 2 bases from V and 16 from J, leaving 20 bases between them. The CDR3 region is CASSYVISTDTQFF. CDR3 bases: TGTGCCAGCAGTTACGTAATAAGCACAGATACGCAGTTTTTT.

This clonotype was found many times. This chain links TRBV12-3 or TRBV12-4 with TRBJ2-3; D is ambiguous. V dropped 6 bases and J dropped 5 bases, with 6 bases sitting between them. The CDR3 has 11 amino acids. The CDR3 protein is CASSRKDTQYF. CDR3 nucleotide sequence: TGTGCCAGCAGCCGTAAAGATACGCAGTATTTT.

This clonotype was recorded once. This chain links TRBV5-1 with TRBJ2-5; no clear D. The J call may be incorrect, as the DNA end agrees better with TRBJ2-7. Germline CDR1 reads SGHRS; CDR2 reads YFSETQ. This CDR3 is 15 amino acids long. CDR3 region: CASSLPYNPVYEQYF. CDR3 coding DNA: TGCGCCAGCAGCTTGCCTTACAACCCAGTCTACGAGCAGTACTTC.

The sample holds many counts of this clonotype. The CDR3 DNA sequence: TGTGCCAGCAGTTACTCGAGAGGCTATGGCTACACCTTC. This translates into CASSYSRGYGYTF. The chain joins TRBV6-5 to TRBJ1-2; unclear D gene. Germline lookup yields CDR1 MNHEY and CDR2 SVGAGI. This CDR3 is 13 amino acids long. V dropped 0 bases and J dropped 4 bases, with 6 bases sitting between them.

The chain uses TRBV20-1 and TRBJ1-4; tentatively, D is TRBD1 (6 bases). The germline V gene has CDR1 DFQATT and CDR2 SNEGSKA (reference sequence). The CDR3 loop spans 13 amino acids. Trimming removed 6 bases at V and 6 bases at J, with 14 bases between. The CDR3 here is CSALRDTYEKLFF. The CDR3 DNA sequence: TGCAGTGCGCTCCGGGACACATATGAAAAACTGTTTTTT.

The V gene is TRBV4-1, the J gene TRBJ1-2; maybe TRBD1 (5 bases). Germline V gene sequence: CDR1 MGHRA, CDR2 YSYEKL. V lost 3 bases and J lost 4, with 15 bases in between. This CDR3 has 15 amino acids. CDR3 DNA: TGCGCCAGCAGCCAGGCCCCGGGGGGGACCTATGGCTACACCTTC. Residues: CASSQAPGGTYGYTF.

This sequence joins TRBV20-1 and TRBJ2-1, with TRBD2 matching over 10 bases. From germline, CDR1 is DFQATT and CDR2 SNEGSKA (reference sequence). Unmatched junction bases numbered 7, after V lost 2 bases and J lost 6 bases. This CDR3 comprises 15 residues. The CDR3 DNA reads TGCAGTGCTAGACTAAAGCGGGGGGGCTTCAATGAGCAGTTCTTC. Encoded protein: CSARLKRGGFNEQFF.

This chain links TRBV9 with TRBJ2-7; no reliable D call. The germline V gene has CDR1 SGDLS and CDR2 YYNGEE. V dropped 4 bases and J dropped 3 bases, with 14 bases sitting between them. The CDR3 contains 14 residues. This chain's CDR3 is CASSIDPDIYEQYF. The CDR3 region has the DNA TGTGCCAGCAGCATTGACCCAGACATCTACGAGCAGTACTTC.

The chain recombines TRBV28 with TRBJ1-1; 8 positions agree with TRBD1. J was trimmed by 3 bases and V by 7 bases; bases with no gene match: 7. The germline V gene has CDR1 MDHEN and CDR2 SYDVKM. CDR3 length equals 14 residues. The CDR3 region is CASTPRTGYTEAFF. CDR3 bases: TGTGCCAGCACCCCTAGGACAGGGTACACTGAAGCTTTCTTT. Full variable domain (missing parts from reference TRBV28 and TRBJ1-1): DVKVTQSSRYLVKRTGEKVFLECVQDMDHENMFWYRQDPGLGLRLIYFSYDVKMKEKGDIPEGYSVSREKKERFSLILESASTNQTSMYLCASTPRTGYTEAFFGQGTRLTVV.

The chain's CDR3 is CASSRPGTTEAFF. For the CDR3, the DNA is TGTGCCAGCAGCCGGCCGGGCACCACTGAAGCTTTCTTT. This sequence joins TRBV5-5 and TRBJ1-1; no definite D call. The CDR3 consists of 13 residues. V gave up 4 bases and J gave up 4 bases, with 11 bases separating them. The germline V gene has CDR1 SGHKS and CDR2 YYEKEE (reference sequence).

This rearrangement joins TRBV11-2 to TRBJ2-5; 7 nucleotides agree with TRBD1. The J call may be mistaken, given a closer DNA end match to TRBJ2-7. The V gene's germline CDR1 is SGHAT and CDR2 FQNNGV. This CDR3 comprises 16 residues. The CDR3 loop is CASSLGYRGMRDEQYF. CDR3 bases: TGTGCCAGCAGCTTAGGATACAGGGGTATGCGTGACGAGCAGTACTTC.

This clonotype was counted between two and nine times. The genes are TRBV20-1 and TRBJ1-2; no clear D. CDR1 DFQATT and CDR2 SNEGSKA come from the germline V gene (reference sequence). Trimming cost V 5 bases and J 4 bases, with 14 bases left between them. This CDR3 region has 13 residues. CDR3 DNA: TGCAGTGCTGCCCGGAGAGGAGGCTATGGCTACACCTTC. This encodes CSAARRGGYGYTF.

This chain uses TRBV20-1 with TRBJ2-3; 9 bases align to TRBD2. V shed 6 bases, J shed 0 bases, and the junction held 13 bases outside the gene matches. Germline CDR1 reads DFQATT; CDR2 reads SNEGSKA (reference sequence). The CDR3 runs 17 residues. The CDR3 reads CSAGGGSGGASTDTQYF. The CDR3 bases are TGCAGTGCGGGTGGTGGTAGCGGGGGAGCTAGCACAGATACGCAGTATTTT.

The V gene is TRBV20-1, the J gene TRBJ2-7; D is perhaps TRBD1 (6 bases). Germline loops: CDR1 DFQATT, CDR2 SNEGSKA (reference sequence). Trimming took off 5 bases at V and 4 bases at J, with 12 bases between the two ends. The CDR3 consists of 12 residues. Written as DNA, the CDR3 is TGCAGTGCTCGCCGCAGGGGTTACGAGCAGTACTTC. It specifies CSARRRGYEQYF.

The chain joins TRBV7-2 to TRBJ1-3, with 9 bases aligning to TRBD1. Germline values: CDR1 SGHTA, CDR2 FQGNSA. The CDR3 extends over 15 amino acids. V lost 4 bases and J lost 4; bases outside the gene matches: 5. The DNA for the CDR3 is TGTGCCAGCAGCTCGGGACAGGGAAGAGGAAACACCATATATTTT. The encoded protein is CASSSGQGRGNTIYF. The full variable domain, rest sourced from reference TRBV7-2 and TRBJ1-3, is GAGVSQSPSNKVTEKGKDVELRCDPISGHTALYWYRQSLGQGLEFLIYFQGNSAPDKSGLPSDRFSAERTGGSVSTLTIQRTQQEDSAVYLCASSSGQGRGNTIYFGEGSWLTVV.

Only a few counts were recorded for this clonotype. V is TRBV6-1 and J is TRBJ1-5, with D tentatively TRBD1 (5 bases). CDR3 size: 13 residues. V was clipped by 5 bases and J by 6 bases, with 11 bases between them. Germline-derived CDR1 and CDR2 are MNHNS and SASEGT. The CDR3 nucleotides read TGTGCCAGCAGTATGCAGGGATTTCAGCCCCAGCATTTT. Translated, it gives CASSMQGFQPQHF.

The chain carries TRBV6-6 and TRBJ2-1; D possibly corresponds to TRBD2 (6 bases). Trimming shortened V by 2 bases and J by 3 bases, and 14 bases separated the two germline ends. There are 16 residues in the CDR3. Germline assignment: CDR1 MNHNY and CDR2 SVGAGI (reference sequence). The CDR3 region is CASSYPAGSHYNEQFF. In DNA, the CDR3 is TGTGCCAGCAGTTACCCTGCGGGAAGCCACTACAATGAGCAGTTCTTC.